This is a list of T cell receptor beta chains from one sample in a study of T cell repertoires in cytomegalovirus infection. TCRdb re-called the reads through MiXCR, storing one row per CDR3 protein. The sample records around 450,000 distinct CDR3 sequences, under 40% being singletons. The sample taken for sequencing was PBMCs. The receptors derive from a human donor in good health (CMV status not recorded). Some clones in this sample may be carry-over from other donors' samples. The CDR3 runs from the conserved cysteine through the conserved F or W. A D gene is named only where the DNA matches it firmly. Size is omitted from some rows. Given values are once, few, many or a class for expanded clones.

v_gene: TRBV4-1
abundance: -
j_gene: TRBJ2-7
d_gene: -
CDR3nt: TGCGCCAGCAGCCCACCCGGGGCCCCTTCCTACGAGCAGTACTTC
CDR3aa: CASSPPGAPSYEQYF

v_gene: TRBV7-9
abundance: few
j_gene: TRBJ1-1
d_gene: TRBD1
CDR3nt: TGTGCCAGCAGCTTAGCTGGGACAGCCGGAGGCGAAGCTTTCTTT
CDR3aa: CASSLAGTAGGEAFF

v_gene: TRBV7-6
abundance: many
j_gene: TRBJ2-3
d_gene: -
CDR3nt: TGTGCCAGCAGCTTAGCTAACAGCCCCACAGATACGCAGTATTTT
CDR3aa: CASSLANSPTDTQYF

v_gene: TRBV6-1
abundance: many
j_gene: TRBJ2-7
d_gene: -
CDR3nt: TGTGCCAGCACCAGGGACAATACTGAGTACGAGCAGTACTTC
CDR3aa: CASTRDNTEYEQYF

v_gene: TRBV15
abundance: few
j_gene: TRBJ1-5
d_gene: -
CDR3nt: TGTGCCACCAGCAGAGGCTGGGATATTGGTTCCAATCAGCCCCAGCATTTT
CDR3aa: CATSRGWDIGSNQPQHF

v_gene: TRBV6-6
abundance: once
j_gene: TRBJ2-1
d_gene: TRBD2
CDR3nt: TGTGCCAGCAGTTACTCTAGCGGGGGGGGTGGGGGTGAGCAGTTCTTC
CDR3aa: CASSYSSGGGGGEQFF

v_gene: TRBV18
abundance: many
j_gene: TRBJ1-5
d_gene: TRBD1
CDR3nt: TGCGCCAGCAGCCAACAGGGGGATCAGCCCCAGCATTTT
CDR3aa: CASSQQGDQPQHF

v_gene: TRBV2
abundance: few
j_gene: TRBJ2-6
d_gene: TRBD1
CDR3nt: TGTGCCAGCAGTGAGATACAGGGGAGCTCTGGGGCCAACGTCCTGACTTTC
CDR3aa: CASSEIQGSSGANVLTF

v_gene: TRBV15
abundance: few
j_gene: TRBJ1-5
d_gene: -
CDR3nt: TGTGCCACCACCTACAGGGAGGGTCAGCCCCAGCATTTT
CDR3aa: CATTYREGQPQHF

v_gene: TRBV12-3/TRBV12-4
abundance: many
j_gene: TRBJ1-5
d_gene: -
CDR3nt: TGTGCCAGCAGTTTGTCCAGGGCAAATCAGCCCCAGCATTTT
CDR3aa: CASSLSRANQPQHF

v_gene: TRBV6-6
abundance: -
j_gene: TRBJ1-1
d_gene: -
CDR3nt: TGTGCCAGCAGTTACTCGGGGGGGGTCATGAACACTGAAGCTTTCTTT
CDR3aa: CASSYSGGVMNTEAFF

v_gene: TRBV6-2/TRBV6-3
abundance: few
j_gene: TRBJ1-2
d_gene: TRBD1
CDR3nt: TGTGCCAGCAGACCACGGACAGGGGATGGCTATGGCTACACCTTC
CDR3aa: CASRPRTGDGYGYTF

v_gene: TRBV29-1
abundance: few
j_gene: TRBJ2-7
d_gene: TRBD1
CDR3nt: TGCAGCGCCGTGGCACGACAGGGACGAGTTGCGAGCTACGAGCAGTACTTC
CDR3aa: CSAVARQGRVASYEQYF

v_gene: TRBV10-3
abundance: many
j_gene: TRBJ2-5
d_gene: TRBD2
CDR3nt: TGTGCCGTTAGCGGGGGGGCCGTTGAGACCCAGTACTTC
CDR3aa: CAVSGGAVETQYF

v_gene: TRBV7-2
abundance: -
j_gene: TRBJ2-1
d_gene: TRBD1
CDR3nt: TGTGCCAGCAGCTTAAGCGGGACAGGGAACAATGAGCGGTTATTC
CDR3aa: CASSLSGTGNNERLF

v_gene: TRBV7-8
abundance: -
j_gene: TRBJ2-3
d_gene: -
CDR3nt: TGTGCCAGCAGCCGGGATCCCGGCGATACGCAGTATTTT
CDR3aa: CASSRDPGDTQYF

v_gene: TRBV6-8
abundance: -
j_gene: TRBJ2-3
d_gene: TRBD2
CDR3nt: TGTGCCAGCAGCCTGACTAGCGGGGGGGCCAGAGGGACAGATACGCAGTATTTT
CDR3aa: CASSLTSGGARGTDTQYF

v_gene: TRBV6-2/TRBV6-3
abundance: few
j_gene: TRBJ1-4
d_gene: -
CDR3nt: TGTGCCGGACGAGAGGGGCTGACGGAATATGAAAAACTGTTTTTT
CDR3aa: CAGREGLTEYEKLFF

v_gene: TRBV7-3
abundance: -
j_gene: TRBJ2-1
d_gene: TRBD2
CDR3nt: TGTGCCAGCAGCAATAGCGGGGACCGCTCCTACAATGAGCAGTTCTTC
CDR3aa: CASSNSGDRSYNEQFF

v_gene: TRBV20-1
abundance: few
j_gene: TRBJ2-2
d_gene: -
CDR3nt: TGCAGTGCTAGAGCCTTGACTAGGGTCGGGGAGCTGTTTTTT
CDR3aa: CSARALTRVGELFF

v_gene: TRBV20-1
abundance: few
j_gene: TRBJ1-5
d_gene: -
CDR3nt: TGCAGTGCTAGAGACGGGGCCTCTGGCAATCAGCCCCAGCATTTT
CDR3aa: CSARDGASGNQPQHF

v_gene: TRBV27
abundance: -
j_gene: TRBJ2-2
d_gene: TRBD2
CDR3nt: TGTGCCAGCACCCCCTCCCGACTAGCGGTGAACACCGGGGAGCTGTTTTTT
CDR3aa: CASTPSRLAVNTGELFF

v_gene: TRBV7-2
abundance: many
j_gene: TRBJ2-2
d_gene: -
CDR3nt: TGTGCCAGCAGCCTCCGGGGCACGAACACCGGGGAGCTGTTTTTT
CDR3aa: CASSLRGTNTGELFF

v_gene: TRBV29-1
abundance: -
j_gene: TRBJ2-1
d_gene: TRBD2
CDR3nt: TGCAGCGTTGGGGGACTAGCGGGGGGTTCTCCAAACAATGAGCAGTTCTTC
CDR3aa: CSVGGLAGGSPNNEQFF

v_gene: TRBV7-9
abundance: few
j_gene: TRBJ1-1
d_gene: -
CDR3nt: TGTGCCAGCGAATATATGGGGCTGAACACTGAAGCTTTCTTT
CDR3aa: CASEYMGLNTEAFF

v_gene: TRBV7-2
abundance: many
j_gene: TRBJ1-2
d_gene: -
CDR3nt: TGTGCCAGCAGCCAAATCCGAGTCTACACCTTC
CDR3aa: CASSQIRVYTF

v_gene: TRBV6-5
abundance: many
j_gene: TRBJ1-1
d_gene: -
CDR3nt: TGTGCCAGCAGGGCCCAGGCAGGGTGGACTGAAGCTTTCTTT
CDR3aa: CASRAQAGWTEAFF

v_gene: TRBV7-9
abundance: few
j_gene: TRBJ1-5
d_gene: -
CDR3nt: TGTGCCAGCAGCCCCCGGGAGGGCTCTCAGCCCCAGCATTTT
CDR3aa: CASSPREGSQPQHF

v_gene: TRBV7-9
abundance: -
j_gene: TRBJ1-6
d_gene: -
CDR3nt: TGTGCCAGCAGCTCCGACACCATCAATTCACCCCTCCACTTT
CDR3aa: CASSSDTINSPLHF

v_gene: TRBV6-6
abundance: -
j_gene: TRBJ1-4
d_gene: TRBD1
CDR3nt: TGTGCCAGCAGTTACGCCCAACGCCCCGGGACAGTTAATGAAAAACTGTTTTTT
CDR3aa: CASSYAQRPGTVNEKLFF

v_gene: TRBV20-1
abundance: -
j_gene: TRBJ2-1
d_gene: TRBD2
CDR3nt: TGCAGTGCTAGAGATTTCCTACTAGCGGGGGCCTACTACAATGAGCAGTTCTTC
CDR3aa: CSARDFLLAGAYYNEQFF

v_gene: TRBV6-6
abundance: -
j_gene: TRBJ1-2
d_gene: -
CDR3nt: TGTGCCAGCAGTTACGAGGGGACGGGCTATGGCTACACCTTC
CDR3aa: CASSYEGTGYGYTF

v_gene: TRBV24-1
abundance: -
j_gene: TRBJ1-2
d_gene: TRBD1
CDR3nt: TGTGCCACCAGTGACCCCCGGACAGGGGACGTTGGAGGCTACACCTTC
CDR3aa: CATSDPRTGDVGGYTF

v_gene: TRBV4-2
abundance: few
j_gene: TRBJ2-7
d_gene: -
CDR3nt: TGTGCCAGCAGCCAAGGGGAGGGACAGAGCTCCTACGAGCAGTACTTC
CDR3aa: CASSQGEGQSSYEQYF

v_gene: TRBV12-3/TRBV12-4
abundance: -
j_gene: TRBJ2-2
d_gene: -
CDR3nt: TGTGCCAGCAGTTCGTCGACGGCGAACACCGGGGAGCTGTTTTTT
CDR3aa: CASSSSTANTGELFF

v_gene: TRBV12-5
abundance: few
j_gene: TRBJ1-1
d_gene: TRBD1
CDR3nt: TGTGCTAGTGGTTGGGGGACAGTGGGCACTGAAGCTTTCTTT
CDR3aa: CASGWGTVGTEAFF

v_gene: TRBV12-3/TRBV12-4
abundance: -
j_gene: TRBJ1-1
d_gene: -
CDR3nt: TGTGCCAGCCTGCGGGGCAGAGCGAACACTGAAGCTTTCTTT
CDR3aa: CASLRGRANTEAFF

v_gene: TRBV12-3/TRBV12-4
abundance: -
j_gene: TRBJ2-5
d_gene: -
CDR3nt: TGTGCCAGCAGTTTACAGGGGCCGGGGACCCAGTACTTC
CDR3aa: CASSLQGPGTQYF

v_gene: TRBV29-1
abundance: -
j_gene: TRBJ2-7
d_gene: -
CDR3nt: TGCAGCGTTGAACTCAACAGGGAACTACACTCCTACGAGCAGTACTTC
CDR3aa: CSVELNRELHSYEQYF